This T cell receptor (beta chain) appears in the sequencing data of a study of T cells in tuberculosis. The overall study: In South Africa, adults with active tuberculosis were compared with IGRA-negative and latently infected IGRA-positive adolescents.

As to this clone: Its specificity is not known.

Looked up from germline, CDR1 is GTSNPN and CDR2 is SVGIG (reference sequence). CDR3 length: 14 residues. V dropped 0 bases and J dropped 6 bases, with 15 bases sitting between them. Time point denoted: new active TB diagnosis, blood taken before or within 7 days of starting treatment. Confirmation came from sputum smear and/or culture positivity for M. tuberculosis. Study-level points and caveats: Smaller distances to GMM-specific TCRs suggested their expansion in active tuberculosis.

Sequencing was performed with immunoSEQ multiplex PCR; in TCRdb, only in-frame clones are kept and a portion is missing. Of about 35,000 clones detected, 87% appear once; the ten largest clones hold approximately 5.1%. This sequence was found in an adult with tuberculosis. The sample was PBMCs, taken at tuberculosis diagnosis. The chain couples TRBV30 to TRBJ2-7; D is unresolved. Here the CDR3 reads CAWSVLKEAGEQYF. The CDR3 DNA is TGTGCCTGGAGTGTATTAAAAGAAGCCGGCGAGCAGTACTTC.